This T cell receptor beta chain derives from a study of blood T cell repertoires in COVID-19. In the study overall: Samples of COVID-19 (acute and convalescent) were obtained from the United States, Italy and Spain. Sample material is recorded as cDNA or gDNA derived from T cells, B-cell-depleted T cells, or PBMCs.

Original handling: Amplification with reference gene primers provided the estimates of nucleated cell counts. TCRdb keeps only in-frame clones here, not all; method: immunoSEQ multiplex PCR. For V, J and clone size, that table is used; D and trimming come from the DNA. The sample shows 200,000 or so clones, roughly 87% of them seen only once. This CDR3 has 16 amino acids. V lost 3 bases to trimming and J lost 2 bases, with 15 bases between them. The germline gives CDR1 SGHRS, CDR2 YFSETQ. Sequencing was performed on peripheral blood. This chain links TRBV5-1 with TRBJ1-3; D perhaps matches TRBD1 (5 bases). This sequence originates from a man aged 35 to 55 with active or convalescent COVID-19. The CDR3 DNA reads as TGCGCCAGCAGCTCCGGACACCCCGTCGCTGGAAACACCATATATTTT. Protein product: CASSSGHPVAGNTIYF.